Below, 8 T cell receptor beta chains from the same sample are listed, as sequenced in a study of T cells in Graves' hyperthyroidism and ophthalmopathy (dated by TCRdb to between 2017 and 2020). The library was built by means of multiplex PCR. These reads were obtained on an Illumina HiSeq 2000. The TCR beta CDR3 regions were amplified from the RNA transcripts. The TCR CDR3 was subjected to a first round of RT-PCR using the HTBI primer set and the Qiagen OneStep RT-PCR kit. TCRdb reprocessed the public reads (quality trimming at Q25 with fastp, clone calling with MiXCR) and kept in-frame beta chains. For every CDR3 protein sequence, its rows merge into one entry that carries the most common genes and DNA. The sample table holds 300,000 to 450,000 distinct CDR3 sequences, of which roughly 15% were seen once. The ten largest clones represent 34% of the sample. The sample comprised blood. The receptors were gathered from a woman aged 25 to 45 with Graves' hyperthyroidism that later progressed to Graves' ophthalmopathy.

This clonotype was picked up many times. The V gene is TRBV28, the J gene TRBJ2-2, with 12 bases fitting TRBD2. The junction had 16 bases not matched to a gene; V was cut back by 9 bases and J by 5 bases. The CDR3 has 18 residues. Germline CDR1 MDHEN, CDR2 SYDVKM. The CDR3 region is CASRLSSGRVKFTGELFF. Here the CDR3 DNA reads TGTGCCAGTCGGCTGTCTAGCGGGAGGGTTAAATTTACCGGGGAGCTGTTTTTT.

This chain links TRBV6-1 with TRBJ1-1; D is ambiguous. This CDR3 has 11 residues. Germline CDR1 and CDR2: MNHNS and SASEGT. V was pared by 6 bases and J by 6 bases, with 8 bases between. CDR3 amino acids: CASRSGPEAFF. The CDR3 DNA follows: TGTGCCAGCAGGTCGGGCCCTGAAGCTTTCTTT.

This clonotype was counted at least ten times. The gene calls are TRBV6-1 and TRBJ2-3; possibly TRBD1 or TRBD2 for D (5 bases each). Germline CDR1 and CDR2: MNHNS and SASEGT. Trimming took 8 bases from V and 6 from J, leaving 18 bases between them. CDR3 length equals 14 residues. The CDR3 region is CASSGRGRGDTQYF. The CDR3 DNA follows: TGTGCCAGCTCCGGCCGGGGCCGCGGGGATACGCAGTATTTT.

The table lists this clonotype with many counts. The J gene is TRBJ2-1, the V gene TRBV5-1; D gene unclear. Trimming cost V 6 bases and J 3 bases, with 16 bases left between them. Germline CDR1 and CDR2: SGHRS and YFSETQ. The CDR3 loop spans 15 amino acids. The chain's CDR3 is CASTPWRTDYNEQFF. DNA for the CDR3: TGCGCCAGCACCCCGTGGCGCACCGACTACAATGAGCAGTTCTTC.

As for this clonotype: A much larger clonotype is one base distant, so this may be a read error. The gene calls are TRBV29-1 and TRBJ2-7; maybe TRBD1 (6 bases). Germline values: CDR1 SQVTM, CDR2 ANQGSEA. CDR3 size: 14 residues. V lost 4 bases and J 3 bases, leaving 16 bases between the germline ends. The CDR3, as DNA: TGCAGCGTTGTGGCAGTTGGGGGCCTCTACGAGCAGTACTTC. Amino acid sequence: CSVVAVGGLYEQYF.

This clonotype was counted a few times. The chain links TRBV10-3 to TRBJ2-7; D is undetermined. V lost 1 base, J lost 3 bases, and 16 bases lay in between. Germline loops: CDR1 ENHRY, CDR2 SYGVKD. The CDR3 totals 16 residues. The CDR3 is CAISEFSLVKLYEQYF. CDR3 bases: TGTGCCATCAGTGAGTTCAGCCTGGTGAAACTCTACGAGCAGTACTTC.

J is TRBJ2-7 and V is TRBV5-4; TRBD1 agrees at 7 bases. This CDR3 is built from 13 residues. The germline V gene has CDR1 SGHNT and CDR2 YYREEE (reference sequence). After removal of 2 bases from V and 5 bases from J, the junction contained 4 bases not matched to a gene. CDR3: CASSFNRGHEQYF. CDR3 DNA sequence: TGTGCCAGCAGCTTCAACAGGGGCCACGAGCAGTACTTC.

Ten or more counts support this clonotype. The chain couples TRBV20-1 to TRBJ2-7; D uncertain. The V and J ends lost 2 bases and 3 bases respectively, with 11 bases between them. Germline V gives CDR1 DFQATT, CDR2 SNEGSKA (reference sequence). The CDR3 extends over 13 amino acids. CDR3 region: CSARRFLHYEQYF. In DNA, the CDR3 is TGCAGTGCTAGAAGGTTCCTACACTACGAGCAGTACTTC.